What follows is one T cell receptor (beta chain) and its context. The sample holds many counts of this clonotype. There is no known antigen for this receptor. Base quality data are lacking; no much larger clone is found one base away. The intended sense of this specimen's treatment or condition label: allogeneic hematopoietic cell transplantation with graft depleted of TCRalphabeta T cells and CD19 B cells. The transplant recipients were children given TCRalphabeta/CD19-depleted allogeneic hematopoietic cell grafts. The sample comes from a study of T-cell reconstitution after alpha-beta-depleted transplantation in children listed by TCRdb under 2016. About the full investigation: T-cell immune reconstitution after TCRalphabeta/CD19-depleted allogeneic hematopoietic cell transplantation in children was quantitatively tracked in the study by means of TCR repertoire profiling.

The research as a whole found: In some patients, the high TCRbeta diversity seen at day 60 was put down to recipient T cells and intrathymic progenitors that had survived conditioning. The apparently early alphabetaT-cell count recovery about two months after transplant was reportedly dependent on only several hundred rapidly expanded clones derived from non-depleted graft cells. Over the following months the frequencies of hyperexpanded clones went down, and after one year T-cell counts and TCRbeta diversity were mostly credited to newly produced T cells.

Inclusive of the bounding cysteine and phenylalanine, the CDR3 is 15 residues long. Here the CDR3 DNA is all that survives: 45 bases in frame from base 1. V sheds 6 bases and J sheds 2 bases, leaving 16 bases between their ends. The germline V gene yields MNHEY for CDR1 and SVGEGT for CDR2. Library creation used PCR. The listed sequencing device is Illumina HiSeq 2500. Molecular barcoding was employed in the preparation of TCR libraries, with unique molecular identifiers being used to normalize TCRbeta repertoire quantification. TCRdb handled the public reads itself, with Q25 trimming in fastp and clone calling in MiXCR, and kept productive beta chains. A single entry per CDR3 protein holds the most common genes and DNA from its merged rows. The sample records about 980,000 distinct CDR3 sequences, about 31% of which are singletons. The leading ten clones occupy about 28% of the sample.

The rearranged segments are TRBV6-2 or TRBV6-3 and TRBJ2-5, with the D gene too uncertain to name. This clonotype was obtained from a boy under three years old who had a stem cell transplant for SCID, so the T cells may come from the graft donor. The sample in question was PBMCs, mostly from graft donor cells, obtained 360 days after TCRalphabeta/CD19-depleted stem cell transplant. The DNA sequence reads TGTGCCAGCAGCTTTAGCCCACAGCTACAAGAGACCCAGTACTTC. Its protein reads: CASSFSPQLQETQYF.